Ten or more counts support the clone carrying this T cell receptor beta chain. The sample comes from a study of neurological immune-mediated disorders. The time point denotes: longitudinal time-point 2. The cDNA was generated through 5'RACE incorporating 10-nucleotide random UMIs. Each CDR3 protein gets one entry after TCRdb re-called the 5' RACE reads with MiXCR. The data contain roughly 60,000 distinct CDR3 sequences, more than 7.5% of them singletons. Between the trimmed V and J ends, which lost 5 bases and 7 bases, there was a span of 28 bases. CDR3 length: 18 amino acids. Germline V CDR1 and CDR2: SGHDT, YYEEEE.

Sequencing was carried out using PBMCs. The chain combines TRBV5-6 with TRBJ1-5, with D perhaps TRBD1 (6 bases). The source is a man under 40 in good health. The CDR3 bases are TGTGCCAGCAGTTATTACCAGACAGGAGCGGGTCTAAACCAGCCCCAGCATTTT. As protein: CASSYYQTGAGLNQPQHF.